This record looks at one T cell receptor beta chain sequence and its context. As yet, its antigen is unknown. This record comes from a study of T cells in Graves' hyperthyroidism and ophthalmopathy. General observations from the study: Blood also showed most of the thyroid clonotypes that were expanded above 0.001. Ophthalmopathy onset followed model prediction by a median around 6.9 months.

Reasons for excluding patients were uncontrolled infection, other autoimmune disease, pregnancy or lactation. TCR beta CDR3 sequences were amplified from RNA transcripts. HTBI primers were used for first-round RT-PCR of the TCR CDR3. Via MiXCR, TCRdb re-called the multiplex PCR reads, giving one row per CDR3 protein. Altogether more than 300,000 distinct CDR3 sequences are present, about 18% being singletons, with the ten largest covering 40%. This TCR came from a man younger than 30 with Graves' ophthalmopathy. Sequencing was carried out using blood.

The DNA for the CDR3 is TGTGCCAGCAGTCCCGGGGACAGGTGGCTAACTGAAGCTTTCTTT. Translated: CASSPGDRWLTEAFF. The chain is built from TRBV12-3 or TRBV12-4 and TRBJ1-1, with 8 bases matching TRBD1. The CDR3 sequence is 15 residues long. V dropped 5 bases and J dropped 5; count of bases not matched to a gene: 10.